This passage covers 15 T cell receptor beta chains from one sample sequenced in a study of shared clonotypes between healthy human individuals. The data were produced by immunoSEQ multiplex PCR, yet TCRdb's version contains in-frame clones alone and is incomplete. This table has approximately 98,000 clones, about 70% appearing once. Source material: memory CD8+ T cells sorted from blood. Subset defined: CD45RO+ cells pooled with CCR7-negative TemRA cells. The receptors were gathered from a woman younger than 45 in good health.

The CDR3 region has the DNA TGCGCCAGCAGCTTGACTATGACAGGTACGGACGAGCAGTACTTC. This translates into CASSLTMTGTDEQYF. V gene TRBV5-1 combines with J gene TRBJ2-7; TRBD1 is a possible D gene (6 bases). The CDR3 loop spans 15 amino acids. Germline V gives CDR1 SGHRS, CDR2 YFSETQ. The ends were cut back, 1 base at V and 5 bases at J, with 16 bases in the middle. The variable domain in full, completed from reference TRBV5-1 and TRBJ2-7, reads KAGVTQTPRYLIKTRGQQVTLSCSPISGHRSVSWYQQTPGQGLQFLFEYFSETQRNKGNFPGRFSGRQFSNSRSEMNVSTLELGDSALYLCASSLTMTGTDEQYFGPGTRLTVT.

The gene calls are TRBV2 and TRBJ1-1, with D unclear. Between the trimmed V and J ends, which lost 5 bases and 0 bases, there was a span of 13 bases. Germline V gives CDR1 SNHLY, CDR2 FYNNEI. The CDR3 consists of 15 residues. CDR3 coding DNA: TGTGCCAGCAGTCTGCGGGAAACGATGAACACTGAAGCTTTCTTT. Translating gives CASSLRETMNTEAFF.

This sequence joins TRBV25-1 and TRBJ2-1, with no clear D. With 11 bases removed from V and 5 bases from J, the gap between germline ends came to 25 bases. This CDR3 is 16 amino acids long. Germline-derived CDR1 and CDR2 are MGHDK and SYGVNS. CDR3 loop: CAARSPQASENNEQFF. The CDR3 DNA follows: TGTGCCGCTAGAAGCCCTCAGGCTAGTGAAAACAATGAGCAGTTCTTC.

This clone was seen repeatedly, ten times or more. Written as DNA, the CDR3 is TGTGCCAGCAGTGCACTAGCGGAGAATGAGCAGTTCTTC. Translated, it gives CASSALAENEQFF. The chain couples TRBV6-4 to TRBJ2-1, with 8 bases aligning to TRBD2. This CDR3 has 13 residues. The ends lost 4 bases at V and 7 bases at J; junction bases unmatched: 3. Per germline, CDR1 MRHNA and CDR2 SNTAGT.

The V and J genes are TRBV5-6 and TRBJ2-7; 7 nucleotides agree with TRBD1. The germline CDR1 and CDR2 sequences are SGHDT and YYEEEE. The CDR3 is 13 residues long. V trimming: 2 bases; J trimming: 5 bases; junction bases outside the gene matches: 4. The DNA of the CDR3 is TGTGCCAGCAGCTTTGGGACAGTGGACGAGCAGTACTTC. It translates to CASSFGTVDEQYF.

This clone turned up a few times. The chain combines TRBV7-6 with TRBJ2-5; D not resolved. Gene TRBJ2-7 matches the end of the DNA better, so the J call may be wrong. Germline-derived CDR1 and CDR2 are SGHVS and FNYEAQ. This CDR3 contains 13 residues. CDR3 residues: CASSPGPNYEQYF. The CDR3 DNA reads as TGTGCCAGCAGCCCCGGGCCCAACTACGAGCAGTACTTC.

This clone was detected once. The chain recombines TRBV6-5 with TRBJ2-7; the D is unclear. Germline V gene sequence: CDR1 MNHEY, CDR2 SVGAGI. This CDR3 has 14 amino acids. Trimming took off 10 bases at V and 2 bases at J, with 18 bases between the two ends. CDR3: CATQFQAGPYEQYF. CDR3 nucleotides: TGTGCCACCCAGTTTCAGGCCGGCCCCTACGAGCAGTACTTC.

The chain uses TRBV5-1 and TRBJ1-1; D gene ambiguous. CDR1 is SGHRS, CDR2 YFSETQ, per germline. Trimming pared 4 bases from V and 3 bases from J, leaving 16 bases between. The CDR3 has 15 residues. The CDR3 DNA reads TGCGCCAGCAGCCCCTTTTCCGGGCCATACACTGAAGCTTTCTTT. It translates to CASSPFSGPYTEAFF.

This clone was recorded at least ten times. This chain's CDR3 is CASSQEDGSSGANVLTF. The CDR3 DNA sequence: TGTGCCAGCAGCCAGGAGGACGGAAGCTCTGGGGCCAACGTCCTGACTTTC. This chain joins TRBV4-2 and TRBJ2-6, with D perhaps TRBD2 (5 bases). CDR1 is LGHNA and CDR2 is YNFKEQ in the germline V gene. Trimming shortened V by 3 bases and J by 0 bases, and 12 bases separated the two germline ends. This CDR3 is built from 17 residues.

This clone was detected only once. V and J are TRBV2 and TRBJ1-5; possible D gene TRBD1, 5 bases. The CDR3 extends over 15 amino acids. V was cut by 8 bases and J by 0 bases, with 14 bases left in between. Germline V gene lookup returns CDR1 SNHLY and CDR2 FYNNEI. CDR3 bases: TGTGCCAGCTGCCAGGGAATCCATAGCAATCAGCCCCAGCATTTT. It codes for CASCQGIHSNQPQHF.

A single count supports this clone. The genes are TRBV2 and TRBJ2-7, with 7 bases lining up with TRBD1. Germline-derived CDR1 and CDR2 are SNHLY and FYNNEI. The CDR3 is 12 residues long. The V and J ends lost 9 bases and 8 bases, in that order; junction bases with no gene match: 10. CDR3 nucleotide sequence: TGTGCCAGTTCCCCGGACAGGCCACAGCAGTACTTC. Its protein product is CASSPDRPQQYF.

CDR3 residues: CASSWGIGYEQYF. The CDR3 nucleotides are TGTGCCAGCAGCTGGGGGATCGGCTACGAGCAGTACTTC. The gene calls are TRBV7-9 and TRBJ2-7; D may correspond to TRBD1 or TRBD2 (5 bases each). V shed 4 bases and J shed 3 bases, with 10 bases lying between them. The CDR3 extends over 13 amino acids. The germline CDR1 and CDR2 sequences are SEHNR and FQNEAQ (reference sequence).

In its sample, this clone was seen many times. The chain carries TRBV28 and TRBJ1-2; no clear D. The CDR3 sequence is 14 residues long. The V end was cut by 7 bases, the J end by 1 base, with 13 bases between. Germline V gene data show CDR1 as MDHEN and CDR2 as SYDVKM. Here the CDR3 DNA reads TGTGCCAGCAACAGCAGATACGGTAACTATGGCTACACCTTC. This translates into CASNSRYGNYGYTF.

The V gene is TRBV5-1, the J gene TRBJ2-3, with a tentative D call TRBD1 (5 bases). The germline CDR1 and CDR2 sequences are SGHRS and YFSETQ. V was trimmed by 0 bases and J by 4 bases, leaving 12 bases between them. This CDR3 is 15 amino acids long. The CDR3 spells CASSLEGHRPDTQYF. The CDR3, as DNA: TGCGCCAGCAGCTTGGAGGGGCATCGCCCAGATACGCAGTATTTT. The full variable domain, completed using reference TRBV5-1 and TRBJ2-3, is KAGVTQTPRYLIKTRGQQVTLSCSPISGHRSVSWYQQTPGQGLQFLFEYFSETQRNKGNFPGRFSGRQFSNSRSEMNVSTLELGDSALYLCASSLEGHRPDTQYFGPGTRLTVL.

This clone was seen only once. The chain has TRBV7-6 and TRBJ2-3, with a possible D match to TRBD2 (6 bases). V gave up 6 bases and J gave up 6 bases, with 16 bases separating them. Germline values: CDR1 SGHVS, CDR2 FNYEAQ. This CDR3 comprises 14 residues. The CDR3 loop is CASSFRAGMDTQYF. Here the CDR3 DNA reads TGTGCCAGCAGTTTTAGGGCGGGAATGGATACGCAGTATTTT.